A single sample gave rise to the 30 T cell receptor beta chains below, sequenced in a study of T cell repertoires in aging, cancer and after chemotherapy. Amplification of TCR beta used genomic DNA extracted from peripheral blood. Rearranged V-D-J TRB sequences were amplified with a mixed TRB-A/B primer pool. MiXCR was run by TCRdb on the multiplex PCR reads, yielding one entry per CDR3 protein. Among approximately 1,000 distinct CDR3 sequences listed, about 20% were seen once. The sequencing input was blood. The receptors come from a human donor with a blood cancer.

This clonotype was picked up a small number of times. DNA for the CDR3: TGCAGTGCTAGACCCGGACAGGAAAGCTATGGCTACACCTTC. Protein: CSARPGQESYGYTF. The chain combines TRBV20-1 with TRBJ1-2; 7 bases agree with TRBD1. V was clipped by 2 bases and J by 4 bases; unmatched bases: 7. CDR3 length: 14 amino acids. Germline CDR1 DFQATT, CDR2 SNEGSKA (reference sequence).

By sample share, this clonotype is medium-sized. CDR3 bases: TGTGCCAGCAGCTTGTCCGAGGCAGGGTCCTACGAGCAGTACTTC. Its translation: CASSLSEAGSYEQYF. The chain combines TRBV7-9 with TRBJ2-7, with D perhaps TRBD1 (5 bases). Germline V CDR1 and CDR2: SEHNR, FQNEAQ (reference sequence). V lost 3 bases to trimming and J lost 1 base, with 13 bases between them. CDR3 length: 15 amino acids.

This clonotype is large. This sequence joins TRBV19 and TRBJ2-7; 9 bases map to TRBD2. J was trimmed by 2 bases and V by 3 bases; bases with no gene match: 8. Germline-derived CDR1 and CDR2 are LNHDA and SQIVND (reference sequence). This CDR3 is 16 amino acids long. As DNA, the CDR3 is TGTGCCAGTAGTATCAGCGGGGGGACACTAACCTACGAGCAGTACTTC. Its translation: CASSISGGTLTYEQYF. Looking up the rest from reference TRBV19 and TRBJ2-7 gives the full variable domain: DGGITQSPKYLFRKEGQNVTLSCEQNLNHDAMYWYRQDPGQGLRLIYYSQIVNDFQKGDIAEGYSVSREKKESFPLTVTSAQKNPTAFYLCASSISGGTLTYEQYFGPGTRLTVT.

This clonotype came up a few times. This chain uses TRBV11-3 with TRBJ2-2; D could derive from TRBD1 or TRBD2 (5 bases each). CDR1 is SGHNT and CDR2 is YENEEA in the germline V gene. Trimming pared 4 bases from V and 6 bases from J, leaving 15 bases between. This CDR3 has 15 residues. The CDR3 coding sequence is TGTGCCAGCAGCTCGACCCAAAGGGGAGCCGGGGAGCTGTTTTTT. Its translation is CASSSTQRGAGELFF.

Worth noting for this clonotype: A much larger clone lies one base from this, so it may be a read error. The chain is built from TRBV29-1 and TRBJ2-7; 9 bases are shared with TRBD2. Trimming removed 4 bases from V and 3 bases from J; junction bases left unmatched: 7. This CDR3 is built from 14 residues. Germline assignment: CDR1 SQVTM and CDR2 ANQGSEA. CDR3 protein: CSVGGGGGGYEQYF. Here the CDR3 DNA reads TGCAGCGTTGGGGGGGGCGGGGGGGGCTACGAGCAGTACTTC.

In this sample, this clonotype is large. The chain joins TRBV11-3 to TRBJ2-1; 7 nucleotides match TRBD2. This CDR3 is built from 14 residues. V shed 5 bases and J 7 bases; nucleotides not matched to a gene: 8. Per germline, CDR1 SGHNT and CDR2 YENEEA. The CDR3 region is CASSATRGGNEQFF. The CDR3 DNA follows: TGTGCCAGCAGCGCGACTAGGGGAGGGAATGAGCAGTTCTTC. Full variable domain (rest looked up from reference TRBV11-3 and TRBJ2-1): EAGVVQSPRYKIIEKKQPVAFWCNPISGHNTLYWYLQNLGQGPELLIRYENEEAVDDSQLPKDRFSAERLKGVDSTLKIQPAELGDSAVYLCASSATRGGNEQFFGPGTRLTVL.

This clonotype is judged large. The chain carries TRBV15 and TRBJ2-2; D is unclear. V shed 10 bases and J shed 8 bases, with 17 bases lying between them. Germline lookup yields CDR1 LNHNV and CDR2 YYDKDF (reference sequence). The CDR3 extends over 13 amino acids. CDR3 protein: CAIGEGNAGELFF. The CDR3, as DNA: TGTGCCATCGGAGAAGGAAATGCTGGGGAGCTGTTTTTT.

This clonotype has a handful of counts. The gene calls are TRBV18 and TRBJ1-3; maybe TRBD1 (6 bases). CDR1 and CDR2 (germline): KGHSH, LQKENI. With 6 bases removed from V and 0 bases from J, the gap between germline ends came to 15 bases. The CDR3 loop spans 16 amino acids. The CDR3 DNA sequence: TGTGCCAGCTCTTCTTGGGGGCCCAACTCTGGAAACACCATATATTTT. Its translation: CASSSWGPNSGNTIYF.

J is TRBJ2-7 and V is TRBV6-2 or TRBV6-3; no definite D call. This CDR3 spans 12 amino acids. Germline assignment: CDR1 MNHEY and CDR2 SVGEGT. The V and J ends lost 6 bases and 3 bases respectively, with 9 bases between them. In nucleotides, the CDR3 is TGTGCCAGCAGACGCAGAGTCTACGAGCAGTACTTC. This sequence encodes CASRRRVYEQYF.

By share of the sample, this clonotype is medium-sized. This chain joins TRBV11-2 and TRBJ1-1, with 7 nucleotides matching TRBD1. The CDR3 sequence is 14 residues long. J gave up 2 bases and V 5 bases, and 5 bases lay outside the gene matches. Per germline, CDR1 SGHAT and CDR2 FQNNGV. CDR3 nucleotides: TGTGCCAGCAGCCTGCGACAGGGAAACACTGAAGCTTTCTTT. Its protein is CASSLRQGNTEAFF. Complete variable domain (other parts from reference TRBV11-2 and TRBJ1-1): EAGVAQSPRYKIIEKRQSVAFWCNPISGHATLYWYQQILGQGPKLLIQFQNNGVVDDSQLPKDRFSAERLKGVDSTLKIQPAKLEDSAVYLCASSLRQGNTEAFFGQGTRLTVV.

By sample share, this clonotype is medium-sized. J is TRBJ2-3 and V is TRBV18, with D unresolved. This CDR3 comprises 12 residues. Trimming shortened V by 2 bases and J by 4 bases, and 4 bases separated the two germline ends. Germline V CDR1 and CDR2: KGHSH, LQKENI. CDR3 nucleotide sequence: TGTGCCAGCTCACCATCTCCAGATACGCAGTATTTT. Protein product: CASSPSPDTQYF.

The chain uses TRBV7-9 and TRBJ1-5; no reliable D call. CDR1 is SEHNR, CDR2 FQNEAQ, per germline (reference sequence). The CDR3 sequence is 13 residues long. V was shortened by 6 bases and J by 6 bases, with 12 bases between the two germline ends. CDR3 coding DNA: TGTGCCAGCAGTCTTGACCCGACTCAGCCCCAGCATTTT. It translates to CASSLDPTQPQHF.

This clonotype rates as large (0.1 to 1%). This chain joins TRBV19 and TRBJ1-2; the match to TRBD1 covers 7 bases. Germline CDR1 and CDR2: LNHDA and SQIVND (reference sequence). The V segment lost 5 bases and the J segment 4 bases; nucleotides outside the gene matches: 13. The CDR3 spans 16 residues. CDR3: CASSSYMDRIFYGYTF. CDR3 bases: TGTGCCAGTAGTTCTTATATGGACAGGATCTTCTATGGCTACACCTTC.

The rearrangement links TRBV4-1 to TRBJ2-7; D uncertain. Germline-derived CDR1 and CDR2 are MGHRA and YSYEKL. V was pared by 2 bases and J by 4 bases, with 15 bases between. CDR3 length equals 15 residues. CDR3: CASSQSGGGWYEQYF. The CDR3 region has the DNA TGCGCCAGCAGCCAATCAGGTGGTGGTTGGTACGAGCAGTACTTC.

This clonotype rates as large (0.1 to 1%). As DNA, the CDR3 is TGTGCCAGCAGTCCTAGTCGACAGGGAACCACCGGGGAGCTGTTTTTT. Amino acids: CASSPSRQGTTGELFF. The chain couples TRBV6-6 to TRBJ2-2, with 7 bases aligning to TRBD1. Trimming removed 5 bases from V and 4 bases from J; junction bases left unmatched: 10. CDR1 is MNHNY and CDR2 is SVGAGI in the germline V gene (reference sequence). This CDR3 is 16 amino acids long.

A note on this clonotype: A much bigger clone sits one base away, suggesting this may be a read error. The conserved phenylalanine or tryptophan is not found at the CDR3 terminus, so this likely reflects a read error. The V call is TRBV6-2 or TRBV6-3, the J call TRBJ2-7, with 8 positions matching TRBD2. Unmatched junction bases numbered 14, after V lost 1 base and J lost 3 bases. The CDR3 has 18 amino acids. Per germline, CDR1 MNHEY and CDR2 SVGEGT. In DNA form, the CDR3 reads TGTGCCAGCAGTTACTTGGGTGATGGAAGCGGGAGTTTCTACGAGCAGTACTTA. Translating gives CASSYLGDGSGSFYEQYL.

This clonotype is labeled medium-sized. The genes are TRBV19 and TRBJ1-1; maybe TRBD1 (6 bases). The germline V gene encodes CDR1 LNHDA and CDR2 SQIVND (reference sequence). The CDR3 is made up of 13 amino acids. With 3 bases removed from V and 5 bases from J, the gap between germline ends came to 10 bases. The CDR3 reads CASSIVGGTEAFF. The CDR3 DNA sequence: TGTGCCAGTAGTATCGTAGGGGGAACTGAAGCTTTCTTT.

The chain couples TRBV7-3 to TRBJ2-1; 7 positions agree with TRBD2. CDR1 is SGHTA and CDR2 is FQGTGA in the germline V gene. Unmatched junction bases numbered 10, after V lost 5 bases and J lost 9 bases. The CDR3 sequence is 14 residues long. The CDR3, as DNA: TGTGCCAGCAGCCAAGAGGGAGGGGCGATTGAGCAGTTCTTC. Its protein is CASSQEGGAIEQFF.

In its sample, this clonotype ranks as medium-sized. The chain links TRBV19 to TRBJ1-6, with unresolved D. This CDR3 contains 15 residues. V was trimmed by 6 bases and J by 10 bases, leaving 19 bases between them. CDR1 LNHDA and CDR2 SQIVND come from the germline V gene (reference sequence). The CDR3: CASRALWDLYSPLHF. The CDR3 nucleotides read TGTGCCAGTAGGGCTCTCTGGGATTTGTACTCACCCCTCCACTTT.

In its sample, this clonotype ranks as medium-sized. This chain links TRBV7-9 with TRBJ2-3; TRBD2 matches 9 bases. The CDR3 covers 15 residues. V shed 4 bases, J shed 6 bases, and the junction held 8 bases outside the gene matches. CDR1 is SEHNR and CDR2 is FQNEAQ in the germline V gene (reference sequence). Here the CDR3 DNA reads TGTGCCAGCAGCTCTAGCGGGGAGCATGGGGATACGCAGTATTTT. It specifies CASSSSGEHGDTQYF.

This sequence joins TRBV20-1 and TRBJ1-4, with D uncertain. Looked up from germline, CDR1 is DFQATT and CDR2 is SNEGSKA (reference sequence). The CDR3 is 12 residues long. Trimming pared 0 bases from V and 11 bases from J, leaving 10 bases between. CDR3 coding DNA: TGCAGTGCTAGAGATCTAGGGTTGAAACTGTTTTTT. Protein: CSARDLGLKLFF.

The gene calls are TRBV28 and TRBJ2-1, with D perhaps matching TRBD2 (6 bases). The CDR3 contains 14 residues. Trimming left V 7 bases short and J 4 bases short, with 14 bases between. Germline CDR1 reads MDHEN; CDR2 reads SYDVKM. This chain's CDR3 is CASTLEGKYNEQFF. For the CDR3, the DNA is TGTGCCAGCACACTGGAGGGAAAGTACAATGAGCAGTTCTTC. The complete variable domain, with remaining parts taken from reference TRBV28 and TRBJ2-1, reads DVKVTQSSRYLVKRTGEKVFLECVQDMDHENMFWYRQDPGLGLRLIYFSYDVKMKEKGDIPEGYSVSREKKERFSLILESASTNQTSMYLCASTLEGKYNEQFFGPGTRLTVL.

As for this clonotype: Just one base apart from a much larger clone, this may be a read error. The rearrangement links TRBV18 to TRBJ1-5, with D unresolved. Trimming removed 6 bases at V and 4 bases at J, with 13 bases between. The germline CDR1 and CDR2 sequences are KGHSH and LQKENI. CDR3 length: 14 amino acids. CDR3 bases: TGTGCCAGCTCCCAGGTGGCAGGTAATCAGCCCCAGCATTTT. It codes for CASSQVAGNQPQHF.

This clonotype is large. The chain carries TRBV27 and TRBJ2-2, with TRBD2 matching 11 bases. From germline, CDR1 is MNHEY and CDR2 SMNVEV (reference sequence). V gave up 4 bases and J gave up 4 bases; unmatched junction bases: 2. CDR3 length: 15 residues. For the CDR3, the DNA is TGTGCCAGCAGTTCGGGGACTAGCGGCACCGGGGAGCTGTTTTTT. It translates to CASSSGTSGTGELFF.

The chain employs TRBV7-4 and TRBJ2-1; D unclear. The ends were cut back, 5 bases at V and 2 bases at J, with 19 bases in the middle. CDR1 is SGHVT and CDR2 is SQSDAQ in the germline V gene. There are 17 residues in the CDR3. The CDR3: CASSSSDIGVPYNEQFF. CDR3 coding DNA: TGTGCCAGCAGCAGCTCCGACATTGGTGTCCCCTACAATGAGCAGTTCTTC.

V is TRBV9 and J is TRBJ2-1; 10 bases align to TRBD1. V lost 0 bases and J lost 9; bases outside the gene matches: 6. The CDR3 is 15 amino acids. Germline values: CDR1 SGDLS, CDR2 YYNGEE. CDR3 protein: CASSVDDRGLVEQFF. As DNA, the CDR3 is TGTGCCAGCAGCGTAGACGACAGGGGGCTGGTTGAGCAGTTCTTC.

This clonotype ranks as medium-sized. The chain is built from TRBV6-2 or TRBV6-3 and TRBJ1-3; D gene unclear. Trimming removed 2 bases from V and 5 bases from J, with 13 bases in between. The germline CDR1 and CDR2 sequences are MNHEY and SVGEGT. There are 15 residues in the CDR3. The CDR3: CASSYGPADRNTIYF. The CDR3 DNA reads TGTGCCAGCAGTTACGGTCCGGCTGACCGAAACACCATATATTTT.

This clonotype is judged large (0.1 to 1%). The rearrangement joins TRBV6-5 to TRBJ2-1; 7 bases agree with TRBD2. CDR1 is MNHEY and CDR2 is SVGAGI in the germline V gene. V was clipped by 5 bases and J by 3 bases; unmatched bases: 4. CDR3 length equals 14 residues. The CDR3, as DNA: TGTGCCAGCAGTGGGGGGGGAAGCTACAATGAGCAGTTCTTC. The encoded protein is CASSGGGSYNEQFF.

This clonotype is termed large (0.1 to 1%). V and J are TRBV11-3 and TRBJ2-1; the D is unclear. Trimming removed 4 bases from V and 2 bases from J, with 15 bases in between. The CDR3 length is 16 residues. CDR1 and CDR2 from the germline V gene are SGHNT and YENEEA. This chain's CDR3 is CASSSDIGVPYNEQFF. The CDR3 nucleotides are TGTGCCAGCAGCTCCGACATTGGTGTCCCCTACAATGAGCAGTTCTTC.

The rearrangement joins TRBV7-9 to TRBJ1-6; TRBD1 matches 7 bases. Germline V gives CDR1 SEHNR, CDR2 FQNEAQ (reference sequence). The CDR3 is made up of 15 amino acids. V trimming: 5 bases; J trimming: 6 bases; junction bases outside the gene matches: 7. CDR3 nucleotide sequence: TGTGCCAGCAGCGGGTGGGACAGCCCTAATTCACCCCTCCACTTT. It is translated as CASSGWDSPNSPLHF. Looking up the rest from reference TRBV7-9 and TRBJ1-6 gives the full variable domain: DTGVSQNPRHKITKRGQNVTFRCDPISEHNRLYWYRQTLGQGPEFLTYFQNEAQLEKSRLLSDRFSAERPKGSFSTLEIQRTEQGDSAMYLCASSGWDSPNSPLHFGNGTRLTVT.